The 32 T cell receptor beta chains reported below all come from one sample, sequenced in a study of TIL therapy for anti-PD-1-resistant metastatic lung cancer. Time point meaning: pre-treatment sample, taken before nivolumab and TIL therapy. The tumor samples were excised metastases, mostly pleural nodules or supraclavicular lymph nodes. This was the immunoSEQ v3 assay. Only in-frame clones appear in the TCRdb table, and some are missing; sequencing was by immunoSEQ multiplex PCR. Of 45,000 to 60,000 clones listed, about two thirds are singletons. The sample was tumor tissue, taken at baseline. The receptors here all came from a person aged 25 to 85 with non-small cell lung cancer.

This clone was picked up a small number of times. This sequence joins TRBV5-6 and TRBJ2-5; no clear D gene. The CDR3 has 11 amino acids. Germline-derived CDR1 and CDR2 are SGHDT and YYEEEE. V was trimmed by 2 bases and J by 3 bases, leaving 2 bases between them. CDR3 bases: TGTGCCAGCAGCTTCGAAGAGACCCAGTACTTC. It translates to CASSFEETQYF. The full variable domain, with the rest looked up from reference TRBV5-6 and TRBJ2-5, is DAGVTQSPTHLIKTRGQQVTLRCSPKSGHDTVSWYQQALGQGPQFIFQYYEEEERQRGNFPDRFSGHQFPNYSSELNVNALLLGDSALYLCASSFEETQYFGPGTRLLVL.

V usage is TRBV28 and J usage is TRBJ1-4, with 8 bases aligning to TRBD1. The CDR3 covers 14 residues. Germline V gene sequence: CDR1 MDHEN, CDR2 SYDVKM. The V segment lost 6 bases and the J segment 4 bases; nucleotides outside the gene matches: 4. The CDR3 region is CASRRQGLNEKLFF. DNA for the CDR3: TGTGCCAGCAGGAGACAGGGGCTTAATGAAAAACTGTTTTTT.

The CDR3 DNA reads TGTGCCAGCAGTTTATCCCTAAATCACTTTAATGGCTACACCTTC. Translation: CASSLSLNHFNGYTF. The chain employs TRBV27 and TRBJ1-2, with no clear D. Germline V gene lookup returns CDR1 MNHEY and CDR2 SMNVEV (reference sequence). The CDR3 loop spans 15 amino acids. Trimming removed 0 bases from V and 6 bases from J, with 14 bases in between.

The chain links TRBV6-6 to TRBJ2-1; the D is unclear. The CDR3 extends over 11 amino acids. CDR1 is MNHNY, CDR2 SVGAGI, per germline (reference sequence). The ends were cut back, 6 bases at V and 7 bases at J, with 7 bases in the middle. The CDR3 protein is CASSRRNEQFF. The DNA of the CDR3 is TGTGCCAGCAGCCGAAGGAATGAGCAGTTCTTC.

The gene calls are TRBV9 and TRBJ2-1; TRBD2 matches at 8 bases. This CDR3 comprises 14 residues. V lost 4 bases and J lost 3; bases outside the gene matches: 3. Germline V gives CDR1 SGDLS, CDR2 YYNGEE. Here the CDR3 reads CASSNLAGYNEQFF. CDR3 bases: TGTGCCAGCAGCAACCTAGCGGGCTACAATGAGCAGTTCTTC.

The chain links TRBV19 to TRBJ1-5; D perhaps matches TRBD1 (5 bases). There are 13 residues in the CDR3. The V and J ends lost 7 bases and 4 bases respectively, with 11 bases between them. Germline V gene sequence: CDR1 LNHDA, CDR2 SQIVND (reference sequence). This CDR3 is CASMGGFNQPQHF. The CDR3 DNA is TGTGCCAGTATGGGGGGGTTTAATCAGCCCCAGCATTTT.

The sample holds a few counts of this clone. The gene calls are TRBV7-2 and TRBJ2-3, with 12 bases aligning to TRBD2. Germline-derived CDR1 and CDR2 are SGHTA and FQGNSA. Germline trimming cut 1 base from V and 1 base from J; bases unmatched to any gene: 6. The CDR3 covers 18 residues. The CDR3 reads CASSLVGTSGPGTDTQYF. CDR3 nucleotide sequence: TGTGCCAGCAGCTTAGTTGGGACTAGCGGGCCTGGCACAGATACGCAGTATTTT.

The CDR3 DNA sequence: TGCGCCAGCAGGAGGGGGCCCAATCAGCCCCAGCATTTT. This translates into CASRRGPNQPQHF. The V call is TRBV5-1, the J call TRBJ1-5, with 7 bases fitting TRBD1. Germline trimming cut 5 bases from V and 3 bases from J; bases unmatched to any gene: 2. The CDR3 length is 13 residues. CDR1 SGHRS and CDR2 YFSETQ come from the germline V gene.

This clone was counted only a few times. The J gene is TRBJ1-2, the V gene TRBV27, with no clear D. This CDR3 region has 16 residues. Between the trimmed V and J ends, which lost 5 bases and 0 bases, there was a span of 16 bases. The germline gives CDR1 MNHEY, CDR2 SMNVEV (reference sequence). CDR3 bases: TGTGCCAGCAGTCTTTCCCTCCGACAAGCTAACTATGGCTACACCTTC. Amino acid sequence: CASSLSLRQANYGYTF.

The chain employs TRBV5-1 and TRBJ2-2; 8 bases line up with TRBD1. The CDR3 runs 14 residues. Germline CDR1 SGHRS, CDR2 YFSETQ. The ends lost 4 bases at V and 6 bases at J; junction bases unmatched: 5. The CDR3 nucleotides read TGCGCCAGCAGCAAGGCAGGGGGCTCCGGGGAGCTGTTTTTT. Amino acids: CASSKAGGSGELFF. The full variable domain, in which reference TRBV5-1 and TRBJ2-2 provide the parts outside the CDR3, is KAGVTQTPRYLIKTRGQQVTLSCSPISGHRSVSWYQQTPGQGLQFLFEYFSETQRNKGNFPGRFSGRQFSNSRSEMNVSTLELGDSALYLCASSKAGGSGELFFGEGSRLTVL.

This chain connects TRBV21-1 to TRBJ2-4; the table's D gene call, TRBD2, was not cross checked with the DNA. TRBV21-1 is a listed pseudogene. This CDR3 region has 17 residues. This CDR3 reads CASSKSVREGPKNIQYF. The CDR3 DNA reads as TGTGCCAGCAGCAAATCGGTGCGGGAGGGCCCCAAAAACATTCAGTACTTC.

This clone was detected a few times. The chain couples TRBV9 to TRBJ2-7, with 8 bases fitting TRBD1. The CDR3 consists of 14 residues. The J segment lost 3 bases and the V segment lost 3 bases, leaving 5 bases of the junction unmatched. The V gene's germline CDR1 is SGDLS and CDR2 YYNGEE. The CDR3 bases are TGTGCCAGCAGCGGAGGGACAGGTGACTACGAGCAGTACTTC. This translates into CASSGGTGDYEQYF.

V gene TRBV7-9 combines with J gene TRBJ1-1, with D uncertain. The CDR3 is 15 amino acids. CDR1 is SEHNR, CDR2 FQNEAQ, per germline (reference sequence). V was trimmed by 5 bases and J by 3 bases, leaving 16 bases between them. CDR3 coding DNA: TGTGCCAGCAGCCATAGAGATAACAGAGACACTGAAGCTTTCTTT. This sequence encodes CASSHRDNRDTEAFF.

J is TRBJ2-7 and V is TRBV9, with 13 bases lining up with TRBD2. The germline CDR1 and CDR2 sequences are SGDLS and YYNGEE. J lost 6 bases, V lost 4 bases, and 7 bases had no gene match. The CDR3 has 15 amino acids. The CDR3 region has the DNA TGTGCCAGCAGCATCACCGGGACTAGCGGGATCGAGCAGTACTTC. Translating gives CASSITGTSGIEQYF.

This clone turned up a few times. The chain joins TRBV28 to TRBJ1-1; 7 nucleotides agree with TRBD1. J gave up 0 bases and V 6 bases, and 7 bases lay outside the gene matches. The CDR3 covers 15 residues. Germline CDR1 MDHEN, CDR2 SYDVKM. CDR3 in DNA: TGTGCCAGCAGACCACAGGGGATGATGAACACTGAAGCTTTCTTT. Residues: CASRPQGMMNTEAFF.

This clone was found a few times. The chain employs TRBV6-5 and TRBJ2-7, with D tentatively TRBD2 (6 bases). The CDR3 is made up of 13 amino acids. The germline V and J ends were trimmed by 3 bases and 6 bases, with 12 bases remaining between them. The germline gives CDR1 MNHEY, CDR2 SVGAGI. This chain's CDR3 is CASSYSTGSEQYF. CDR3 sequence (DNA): TGTGCCAGCAGTTATTCGACCGGGAGCGAGCAGTACTTC.

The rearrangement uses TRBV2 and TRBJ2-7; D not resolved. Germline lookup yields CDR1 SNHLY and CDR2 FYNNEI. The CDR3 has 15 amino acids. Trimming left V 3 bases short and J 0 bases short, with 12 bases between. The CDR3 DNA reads TGTGCCAGCAGTGAGGTAGGGTTTTCCTCCTACGAGCAGTACTTC. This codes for CASSEVGFSSYEQYF. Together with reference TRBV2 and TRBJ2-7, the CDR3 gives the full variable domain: EPEVTQTPSHQVTQMGQEVILRCVPISNHLYFYWYRQILGQKVEFLVSFYNNEISEKSEIFDDQFSVERPDGSNFTLKIRSTKLEDSAMYFCASSEVGFSSYEQYFGPGTRLTVT.

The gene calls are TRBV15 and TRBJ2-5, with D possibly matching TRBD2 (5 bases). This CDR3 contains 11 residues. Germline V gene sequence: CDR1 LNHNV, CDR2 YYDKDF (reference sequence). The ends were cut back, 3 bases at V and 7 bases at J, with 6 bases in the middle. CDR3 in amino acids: CATSSEGTQYF. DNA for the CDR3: TGTGCCACCAGCAGTGAGGGGACCCAGTACTTC.

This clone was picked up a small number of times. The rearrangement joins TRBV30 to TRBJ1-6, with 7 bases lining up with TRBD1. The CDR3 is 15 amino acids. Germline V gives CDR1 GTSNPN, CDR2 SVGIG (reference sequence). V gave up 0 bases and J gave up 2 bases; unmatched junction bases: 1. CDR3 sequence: CAWSVGTAYNSPLHF. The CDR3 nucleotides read TGTGCCTGGAGTGTGGGGACAGCCTATAATTCACCCCTCCACTTT.

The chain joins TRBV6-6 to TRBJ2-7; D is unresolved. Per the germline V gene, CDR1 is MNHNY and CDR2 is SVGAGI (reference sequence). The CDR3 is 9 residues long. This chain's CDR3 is CASSDPFRV. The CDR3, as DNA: TGTGCCAGCAGTGACCCATTCCGCGTC.

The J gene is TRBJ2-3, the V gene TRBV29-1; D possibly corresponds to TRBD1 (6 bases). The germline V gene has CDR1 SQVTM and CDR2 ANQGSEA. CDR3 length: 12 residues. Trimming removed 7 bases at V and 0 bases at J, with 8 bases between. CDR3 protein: CSAGDSTDTQYF. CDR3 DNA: TGCAGCGCAGGGGACAGCACAGATACGCAGTATTTT.

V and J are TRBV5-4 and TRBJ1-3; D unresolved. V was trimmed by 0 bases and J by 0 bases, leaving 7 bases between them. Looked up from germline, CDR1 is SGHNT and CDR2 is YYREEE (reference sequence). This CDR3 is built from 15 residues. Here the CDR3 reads CASSLGGNSGNTIYF. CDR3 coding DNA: TGTGCCAGCAGCTTGGGCGGTAACTCTGGAAACACCATATATTTT.

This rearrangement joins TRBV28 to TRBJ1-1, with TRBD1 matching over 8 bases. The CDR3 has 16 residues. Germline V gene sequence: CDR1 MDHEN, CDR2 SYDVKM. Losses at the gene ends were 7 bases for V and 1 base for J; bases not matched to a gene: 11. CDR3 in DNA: TGTGCCAGCAAGAGACGAACAGGGGGTGGGAACACTGAAGCTTTCTTT. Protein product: CASKRRTGGGNTEAFF.

CDR3 sequence reads: CASSAGRINEKLFF. CDR3 nucleotide sequence: TGCGCCAGCAGCGCGGGACGGATTAATGAAAAACTGTTTTTT. The gene calls are TRBV5-1 and TRBJ1-4, with D possibly being TRBD1 (5 bases). Per germline, CDR1 SGHRS and CDR2 YFSETQ. The germline V and J ends were trimmed by 4 bases and 4 bases, with 11 bases remaining between them. The CDR3 totals 14 residues. The full variable domain, in which reference TRBV5-1 and TRBJ1-4 provide the parts outside the CDR3, is KAGVTQTPRYLIKTRGQQVTLSCSPISGHRSVSWYQQTPGQGLQFLFEYFSETQRNKGNFPGRFSGRQFSNSRSEMNVSTLELGDSALYLCASSAGRINEKLFFGSGTQLSVL.

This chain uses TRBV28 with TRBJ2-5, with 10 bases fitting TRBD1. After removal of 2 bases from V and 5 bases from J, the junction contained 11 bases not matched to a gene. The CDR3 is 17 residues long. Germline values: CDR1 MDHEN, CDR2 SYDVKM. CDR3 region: CASSLGLRTGGSETQYF. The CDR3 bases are TGTGCCAGCAGTTTAGGACTTCGGACAGGGGGATCGGAGACCCAGTACTTC.

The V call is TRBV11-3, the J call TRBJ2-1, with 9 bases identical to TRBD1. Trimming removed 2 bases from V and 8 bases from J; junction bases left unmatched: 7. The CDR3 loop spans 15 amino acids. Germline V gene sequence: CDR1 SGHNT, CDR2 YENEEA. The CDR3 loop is CASSLSGTGSHEQFF. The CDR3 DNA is TGTGCCAGCAGCTTATCCGGGACAGGGAGTCATGAGCAGTTCTTC.

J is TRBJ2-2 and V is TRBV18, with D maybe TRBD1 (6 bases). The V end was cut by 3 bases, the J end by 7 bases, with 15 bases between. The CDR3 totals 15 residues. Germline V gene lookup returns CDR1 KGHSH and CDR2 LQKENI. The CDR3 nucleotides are TGTGCCAGCTCACCCGGGACAAATACAGGCGGGGAGCTGTTTTTT. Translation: CASSPGTNTGGELFF.

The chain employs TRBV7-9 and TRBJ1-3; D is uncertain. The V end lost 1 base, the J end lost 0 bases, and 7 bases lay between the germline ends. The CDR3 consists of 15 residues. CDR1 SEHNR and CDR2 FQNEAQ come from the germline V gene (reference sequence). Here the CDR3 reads CASSLGGSSGNTIYF. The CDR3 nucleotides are TGTGCCAGCAGCTTAGGAGGGTCCTCTGGAAACACCATATATTTT.

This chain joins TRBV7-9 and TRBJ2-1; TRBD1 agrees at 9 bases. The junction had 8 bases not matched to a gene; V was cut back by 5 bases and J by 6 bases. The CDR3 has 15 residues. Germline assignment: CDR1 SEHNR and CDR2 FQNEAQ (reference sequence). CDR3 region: CASSHDRGVGNEQFF. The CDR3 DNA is TGTGCCAGCAGCCATGACAGGGGGGTAGGCAATGAGCAGTTCTTC.

CDR3 sequence (DNA): TGCGCCAGCAGCTCCCCCCCGACCCATCCAAGCTCCTACAATGAGCAGTTCTTC. Translating gives CASSSPPTHPSSYNEQFF. This chain joins TRBV5-1 and TRBJ2-1; D remains ambiguous. Germline CDR1 SGHRS, CDR2 YFSETQ. The CDR3 totals 18 residues. V was pared by 3 bases and J by 0 bases, with 19 bases between. The full variable domain, in which reference TRBV5-1 and TRBJ2-1 provide the parts outside the CDR3, is KAGVTQTPRYLIKTRGQQVTLSCSPISGHRSVSWYQQTPGQGLQFLFEYFSETQRNKGNFPGRFSGRQFSNSRSEMNVSTLELGDSALYLCASSSPPTHPSSYNEQFFGPGTRLTVL.

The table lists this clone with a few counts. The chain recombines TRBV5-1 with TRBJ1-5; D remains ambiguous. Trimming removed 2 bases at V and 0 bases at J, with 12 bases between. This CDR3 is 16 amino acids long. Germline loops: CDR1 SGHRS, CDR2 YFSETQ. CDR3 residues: CASSLAGPNSNQPQHF. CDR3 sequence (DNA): TGCGCCAGCAGCTTAGCGGGTCCTAATAGCAATCAGCCCCAGCATTTT. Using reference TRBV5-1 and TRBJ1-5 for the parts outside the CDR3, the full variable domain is KAGVTQTPRYLIKTRGQQVTLSCSPISGHRSVSWYQQTPGQGLQFLFEYFSETQRNKGNFPGRFSGRQFSNSRSEMNVSTLELGDSALYLCASSLAGPNSNQPQHFGDGTRLSIL.

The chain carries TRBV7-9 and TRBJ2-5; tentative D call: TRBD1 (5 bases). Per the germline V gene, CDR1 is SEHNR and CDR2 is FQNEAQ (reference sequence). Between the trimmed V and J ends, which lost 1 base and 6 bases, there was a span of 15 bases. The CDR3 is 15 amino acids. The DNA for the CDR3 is TGTGCCAGCAGCTTAGTATCAGGGCACGTACAGACCCAGTACTTC. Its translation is CASSLVSGHVQTQYF. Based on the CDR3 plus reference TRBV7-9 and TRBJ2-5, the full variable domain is DTGVSQNPRHKITKRGQNVTFRCDPISEHNRLYWYRQTLGQGPEFLTYFQNEAQLEKSRLLSDRFSAERPKGSFSTLEIQRTEQGDSAMYLCASSLVSGHVQTQYFGPGTRLLVL.